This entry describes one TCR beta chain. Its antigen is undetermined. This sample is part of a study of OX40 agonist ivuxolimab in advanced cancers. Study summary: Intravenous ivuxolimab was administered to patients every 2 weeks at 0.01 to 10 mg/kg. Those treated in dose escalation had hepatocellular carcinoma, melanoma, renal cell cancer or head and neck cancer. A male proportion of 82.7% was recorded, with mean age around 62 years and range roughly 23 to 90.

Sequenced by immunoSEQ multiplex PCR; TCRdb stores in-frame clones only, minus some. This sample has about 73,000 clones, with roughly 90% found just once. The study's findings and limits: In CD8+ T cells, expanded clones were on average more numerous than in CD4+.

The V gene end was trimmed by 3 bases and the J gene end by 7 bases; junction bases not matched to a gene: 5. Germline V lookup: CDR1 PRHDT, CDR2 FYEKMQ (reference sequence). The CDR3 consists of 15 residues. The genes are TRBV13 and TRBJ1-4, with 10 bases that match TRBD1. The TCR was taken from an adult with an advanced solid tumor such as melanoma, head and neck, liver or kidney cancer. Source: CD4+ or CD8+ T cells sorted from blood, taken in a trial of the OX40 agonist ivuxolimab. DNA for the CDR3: TGTGCCAGCAGCTTTCGACAGGGGGCGGCTGAAAAACTGTTTTTT. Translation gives CASSFRQGAAEKLFF.